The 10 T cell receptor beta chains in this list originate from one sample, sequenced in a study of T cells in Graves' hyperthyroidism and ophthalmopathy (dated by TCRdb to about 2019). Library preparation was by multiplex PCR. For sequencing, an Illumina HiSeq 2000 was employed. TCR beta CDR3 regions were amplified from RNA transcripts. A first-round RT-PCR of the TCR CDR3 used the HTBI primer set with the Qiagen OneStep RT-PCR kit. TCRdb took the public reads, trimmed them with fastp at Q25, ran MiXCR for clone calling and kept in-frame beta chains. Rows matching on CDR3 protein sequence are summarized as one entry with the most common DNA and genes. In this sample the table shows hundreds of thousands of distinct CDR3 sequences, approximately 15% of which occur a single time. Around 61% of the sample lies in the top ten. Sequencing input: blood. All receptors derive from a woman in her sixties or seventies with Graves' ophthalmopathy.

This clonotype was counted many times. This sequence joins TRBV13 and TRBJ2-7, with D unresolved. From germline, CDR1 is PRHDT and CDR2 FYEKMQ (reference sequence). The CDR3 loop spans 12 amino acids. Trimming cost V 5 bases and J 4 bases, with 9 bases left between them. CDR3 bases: TGTGCCAGCAGCGTGGGTGTATACGAGCAGTACTTC. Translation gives CASSVGVYEQYF.

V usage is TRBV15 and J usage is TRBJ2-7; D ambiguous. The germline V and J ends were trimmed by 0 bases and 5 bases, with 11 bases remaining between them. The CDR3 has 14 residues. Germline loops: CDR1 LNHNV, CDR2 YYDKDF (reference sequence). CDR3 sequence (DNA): TGTGCCACCAGCAGAGATATCATGGGGAACGAGCAGTACTTC. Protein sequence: CATSRDIMGNEQYF.

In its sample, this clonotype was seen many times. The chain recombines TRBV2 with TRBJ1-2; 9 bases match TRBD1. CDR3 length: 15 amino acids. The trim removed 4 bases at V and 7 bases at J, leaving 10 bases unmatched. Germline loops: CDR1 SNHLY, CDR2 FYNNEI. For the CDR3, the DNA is TGTGCCAGCAGTGCCCTCAGGGACAGGGCCAGTGGCTACACCTTC. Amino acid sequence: CASSALRDRASGYTF.

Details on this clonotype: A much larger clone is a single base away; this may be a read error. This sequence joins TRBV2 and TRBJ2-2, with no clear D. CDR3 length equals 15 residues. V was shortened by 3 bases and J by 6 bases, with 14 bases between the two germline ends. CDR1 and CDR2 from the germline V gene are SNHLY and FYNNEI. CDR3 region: CASSDRTRIPGELFF. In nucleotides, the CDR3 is TGTGCCAGCAGTGATCGAACTCGGATACCCGGGGAGCTGTTTTTT.

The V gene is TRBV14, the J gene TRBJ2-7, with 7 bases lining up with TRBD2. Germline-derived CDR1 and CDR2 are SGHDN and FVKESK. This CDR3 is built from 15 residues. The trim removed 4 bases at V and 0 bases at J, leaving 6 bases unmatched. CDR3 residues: CASSPRDYSSYEQYF. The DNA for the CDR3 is TGTGCCAGCAGCCCTAGGGACTATTCCTCCTACGAGCAGTACTTC.

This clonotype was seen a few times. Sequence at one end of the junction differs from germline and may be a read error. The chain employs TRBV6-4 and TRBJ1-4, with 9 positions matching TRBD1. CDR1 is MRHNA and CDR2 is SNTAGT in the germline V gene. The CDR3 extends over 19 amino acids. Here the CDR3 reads CASSYSPSHGTGRNEKLFF. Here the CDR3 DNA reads TGTGCCAGCAGTTACTCGCCTTCACACGGGACAGGGCGGAATGAAAAACTGTTTTTT.

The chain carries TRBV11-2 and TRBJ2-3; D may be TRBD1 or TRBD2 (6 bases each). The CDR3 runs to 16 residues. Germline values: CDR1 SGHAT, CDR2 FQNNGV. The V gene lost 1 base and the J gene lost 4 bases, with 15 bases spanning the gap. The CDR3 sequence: CASSLGGGRTPDTQYF. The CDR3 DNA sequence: TGTGCCAGCAGCTTAGGAGGGGGGAGGACCCCAGATACGCAGTATTTT.

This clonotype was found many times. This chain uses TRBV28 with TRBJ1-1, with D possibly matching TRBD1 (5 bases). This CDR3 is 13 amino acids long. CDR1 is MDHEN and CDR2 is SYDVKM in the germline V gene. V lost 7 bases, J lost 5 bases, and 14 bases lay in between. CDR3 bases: TGTGCCAGCACCTTCCGGGGGGAAACTGAAGCTTTCTTT. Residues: CASTFRGETEAFF.

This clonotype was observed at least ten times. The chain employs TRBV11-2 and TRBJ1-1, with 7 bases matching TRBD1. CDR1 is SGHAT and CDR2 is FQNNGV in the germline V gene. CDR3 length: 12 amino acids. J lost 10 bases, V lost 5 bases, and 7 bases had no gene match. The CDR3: CASSTGQLGAFF. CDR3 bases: TGTGCCAGCAGCACGGGACAGTTAGGAGCTTTCTTT.

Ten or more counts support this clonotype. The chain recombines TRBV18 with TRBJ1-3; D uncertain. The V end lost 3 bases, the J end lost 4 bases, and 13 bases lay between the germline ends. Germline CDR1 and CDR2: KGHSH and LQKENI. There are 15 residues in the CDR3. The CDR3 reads CASSPGAPQGNTIYF. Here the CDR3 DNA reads TGTGCCAGCTCACCTGGAGCCCCACAAGGAAACACCATATATTTT.